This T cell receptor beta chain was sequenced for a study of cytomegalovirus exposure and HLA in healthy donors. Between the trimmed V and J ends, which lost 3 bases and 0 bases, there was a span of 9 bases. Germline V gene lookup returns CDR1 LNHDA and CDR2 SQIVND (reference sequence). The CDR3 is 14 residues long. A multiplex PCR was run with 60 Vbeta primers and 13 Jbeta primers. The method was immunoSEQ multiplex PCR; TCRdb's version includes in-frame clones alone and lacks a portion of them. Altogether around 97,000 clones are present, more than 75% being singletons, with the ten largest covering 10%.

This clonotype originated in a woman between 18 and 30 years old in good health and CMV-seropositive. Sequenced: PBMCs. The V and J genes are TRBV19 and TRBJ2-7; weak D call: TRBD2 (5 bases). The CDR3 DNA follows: TGTGCCAGTAGTATTAAGCGGAACTCCTACGAGCAGTACTTC. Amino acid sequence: CASSIKRNSYEQYF.